This passage covers 25 T cell receptor beta chains from one sample sequenced in a study of blood T cell repertoires in COVID-19. Measured with immunoSEQ multiplex PCR; TCRdb has only the in-frame clones, and not every one. Of fewer than 250,000 clones in the sample, roughly nine tenths are singletons; the top ten hold roughly 8.4%. Sequencing was done on a sample of PBMCs or T cells enriched from blood (not recorded which). The receptors shown here come from a young woman who had recovered from COVID-19.

V and J are TRBV27 and TRBJ2-1, with D tentatively TRBD1 (5 bases). The CDR3 has 15 residues. Per the germline V gene, CDR1 is MNHEY and CDR2 is SMNVEV (reference sequence). Trimming took 6 bases from V and 0 from J, leaving 12 bases between them. The CDR3 region has the DNA TGTGCCAGCAGCCCCGACAGCAGCTCCTACAATGAGCAGTTCTTC. Protein: CASSPDSSSYNEQFF.

This clone was counted only a few times. The chain recombines TRBV6-5 with TRBJ2-7; 8 nucleotides match TRBD1. The CDR3 runs 14 residues. Germline V gene sequence: CDR1 MNHEY, CDR2 SVGAGI. V shed 6 bases and J 5 bases; nucleotides not matched to a gene: 9. CDR3 protein: CASSPNPGGDEQYF. For the CDR3, the DNA is TGTGCCAGCAGCCCGAACCCAGGGGGCGACGAGCAGTACTTC.

This chain uses TRBV6-1 with TRBJ1-4; D may be TRBD1 (6 bases). Germline CDR1 is MNHNS and CDR2 is SASEGT. Trimming left V 5 bases short and J 5 bases short, with 15 bases between. This CDR3 has 15 amino acids. CDR3 amino acids: CASSHLGGRNEKLFF. CDR3 bases: TGTGCCAGCAGTCACCTTGGGGGCCGAAATGAAAAACTGTTTTTT.

This rearrangement joins TRBV19 to TRBJ2-1, with D possibly TRBD2 on 7 matching bases. Germline V CDR1 and CDR2: LNHDA, SQIVND (reference sequence). V was trimmed by 7 bases and J by 7 bases, leaving 17 bases between them. CDR3 length equals 14 residues. CDR3 sequence reads: CASNGGRERNEQFF. DNA of the CDR3: TGTGCCAGTAACGGGGGGCGTGAGAGGAATGAGCAGTTCTTC.

The rearrangement links TRBV7-9 to TRBJ2-7; D remains ambiguous. Trimming pared 4 bases from V and 2 bases from J, leaving 12 bases between. CDR3 length equals 14 residues. Germline-derived CDR1 and CDR2 are SEHNR and FQNEAQ (reference sequence). The CDR3 region is CASSSILATYEQYF. The CDR3 DNA reads TGTGCCAGCAGCTCCATCCTGGCAACCTACGAGCAGTACTTC.

The chain joins TRBV19 to TRBJ1-1; D is perhaps TRBD1 (5 bases). V lost 5 bases, J lost 0 bases, and 10 bases lay in between. This CDR3 comprises 14 residues. Germline loops: CDR1 LNHDA, CDR2 SQIVND (reference sequence). The CDR3 coding sequence is TGTGCCAGTAGTCGAAGACAGATGAACACTGAAGCTTTCTTT. It encodes CASSRRQMNTEAFF. The complete variable domain, with remaining parts taken from reference TRBV19 and TRBJ1-1, reads DGGITQSPKYLFRKEGQNVTLSCEQNLNHDAMYWYRQDPGQGLRLIYYSQIVNDFQKGDIAEGYSVSREKKESFPLTVTSAQKNPTAFYLCASSRRQMNTEAFFGQGTRLTVV.

The genes are TRBV12-5 and TRBJ1-5, with D maybe TRBD1 (6 bases). Germline V gives CDR1 LGHNT, CDR2 FRNRAP. Trimming took off 5 bases at V and 5 bases at J, with 19 bases between the two ends. This CDR3 has 16 amino acids. CDR3 residues: CASGVLIGQTYQPQHF. The CDR3 DNA is TGTGCTAGTGGTGTACTTATTGGACAGACCTATCAGCCCCAGCATTTT.

This chain's CDR3 is CASSPGQVLNYGYTF. The CDR3 DNA reads TGCGCCAGCAGCCCTGGACAGGTTCTCAACTATGGCTACACCTTC. The gene calls are TRBV4-1 and TRBJ1-2, with 7 nucleotides matching TRBD1. The CDR3 covers 15 residues. After removal of 4 bases from V and 2 bases from J, the junction contained 7 bases not matched to a gene. Germline assignment: CDR1 MGHRA and CDR2 YSYEKL.

This chain's CDR3 is CASKGGRYNEQYF. CDR3 coding DNA: TGTGCCAGCAAGGGAGGGAGGTACAACGAGCAGTACTTC. The chain recombines TRBV4-2 with TRBJ2-7, with 7 bases identical to TRBD2. The germline CDR1 and CDR2 sequences are LGHNA and YNFKEQ. Unmatched junction bases numbered 8, after V lost 7 bases and J lost 5 bases. CDR3 size: 13 residues.

V and J are TRBV5-1 and TRBJ1-5; TRBD1 might be the D (5 bases). CDR3 size: 15 residues. Germline assignment: CDR1 SGHRS and CDR2 YFSETQ. Trimming took off 0 bases at V and 1 base at J, with 8 bases between the two ends. For the CDR3, the DNA is TGCGCCAGCAGCTTGGCAGGGAACAGCAATCAGCCCCAGCATTTT. Translated, it gives CASSLAGNSNQPQHF.

The gene calls are TRBV19 and TRBJ1-5, with D hard to call. Germline V gives CDR1 LNHDA, CDR2 SQIVND (reference sequence). With 4 bases removed from V and 5 bases from J, the gap between germline ends came to 6 bases. The CDR3 has 12 residues. CDR3 protein: CASSRAYQPQHF. The CDR3 nucleotides are TGTGCCAGTAGTAGAGCCTATCAGCCCCAGCATTTT.

A single count supports this clone. The genes are TRBV5-4 and TRBJ2-6, with TRBD1 matching over 12 bases. V dropped 4 bases and J dropped 2; count of bases not matched to a gene: 13. Germline lookup yields CDR1 SGHNT and CDR2 YYREEE (reference sequence). CDR3 size: 20 residues. As DNA, the CDR3 is TGTGCCAGCAGCAACGGCCGGGACAGGGGGCGAGGTGCTGGGGCCAACGTCCTGACTTTC. The encoded protein is CASSNGRDRGRGAGANVLTF.

V and J are TRBV28 and TRBJ1-5; D is perhaps TRBD1 (6 bases). The V end lost 4 bases, the J end lost 3 bases, and 10 bases lay between the germline ends. The germline V gene has CDR1 MDHEN and CDR2 SYDVKM. The CDR3 has 14 amino acids. The CDR3 coding sequence is TGTGCCAGCAGTTCAGGACAGTACAATCAGCCCCAGCATTTT. Amino acid sequence: CASSSGQYNQPQHF.

The chain couples TRBV28 to TRBJ1-2, with D unclear. The length of the CDR3 is 16 residues. The ends were cut back, 2 bases at V and 0 bases at J, with 13 bases in the middle. Germline V lookup: CDR1 MDHEN, CDR2 SYDVKM. CDR3 sequence reads: CASSLTEWGANYGYTF. The CDR3 DNA reads as TGTGCCAGCAGTTTAACAGAGTGGGGAGCTAACTATGGCTACACCTTC.

This chain links TRBV7-6 with TRBJ2-7; 12 bases agree with TRBD2. Looked up from germline, CDR1 is SGHVS and CDR2 is FNYEAQ. The CDR3 is 15 residues long. With V trimmed by 0 bases and J by 4 bases, 1 base remained unmatched. As DNA, the CDR3 is TGTGCCAGCAGCTTAGCACTAGCGGGGGGATACGAGCAGTACTTC. This sequence encodes CASSLALAGGYEQYF. The whole variable domain, filled in from reference TRBV7-6 and TRBJ2-7, reads GAGVSQSPRYKVTKRGQDVALRCDPISGHVSLYWYRQALGQGPEFLTYFNYEAQQDKSGLPNDRFSAERPEGSISTLTIQRTEQRDSAMYRCASSLALAGGYEQYFGPGTRLTVT.

The rearrangement joins TRBV3-1 (or the pseudogene TRBV3-2) to TRBJ1-4; no definite D call. The germline V gene encodes CDR1 LGHDT and CDR2 YNNKEL (reference sequence). CDR3 size: 12 residues. Trimming removed 2 bases at V and 5 bases at J, with 3 bases between. CDR3 protein: CASSQINEKLFF. The CDR3 coding sequence is TGTGCCAGCAGCCAAATAAATGAAAAACTGTTTTTT.

The rearrangement joins TRBV5-1 to TRBJ2-5; TRBD1 agrees at 7 bases. The trim removed 5 bases at V and 3 bases at J, leaving 4 bases unmatched. The CDR3 is 13 residues long. Germline CDR1 and CDR2: SGHRS and YFSETQ. The CDR3 sequence: CASRGTGEETQYF. CDR3 sequence (DNA): TGCGCCAGCAGAGGTACAGGGGAAGAGACCCAGTACTTC.

The chain employs TRBV5-6 and TRBJ1-2, with TRBD1 as a possible D gene (6 bases). The V gene lost 3 bases and the J gene lost 8 bases, with 14 bases spanning the gap. The length of the CDR3 is 13 residues. Germline-derived CDR1 and CDR2 are SGHDT and YYEEEE. CDR3 region: CASSSRGGEGYTF. CDR3 in DNA: TGTGCCAGCAGCTCCCGAGGGGGGGAAGGCTACACCTTC.

The rearrangement uses TRBV9 and TRBJ1-2; D perhaps matches TRBD1 (5 bases). This CDR3 is 15 amino acids long. Trimming removed 4 bases at V and 4 bases at J, with 17 bases between. Germline V gene lookup returns CDR1 SGDLS and CDR2 YYNGEE. DNA for the CDR3: TGTGCCAGCAGCCCCCGGGGAGGGGAGCTCTATGGCTACACCTTC. Encoded protein: CASSPRGGELYGYTF.

A single count supports this clone. As DNA, the CDR3 is TGTGCCAGCAGCCCCGGGACAGGGGACCCCTACGAGCAGTACTTC. Amino acid sequence: CASSPGTGDPYEQYF. The chain is built from TRBV7-7 and TRBJ2-7; 10 bases map to TRBD1. Losses at the gene ends were 5 bases for V and 2 bases for J; bases not matched to a gene: 6. Germline V gene sequence: CDR1 SSHAT, CDR2 FNYEAQ (reference sequence). This CDR3 spans 15 amino acids.

The V gene is TRBV7-2, the J gene TRBJ2-5, with 8 bases identical to TRBD1. The CDR3 loop spans 17 amino acids. Germline-derived CDR1 and CDR2 are SGHTA and FQGNSA. J was trimmed by 5 bases and V by 4 bases; bases with no gene match: 15. For the CDR3, the DNA is TGTGCCAGCAGCTCTGTGGACCGACAGGGGCGTTTCGAGACCCAGTACTTC. Translated, it gives CASSSVDRQGRFETQYF.

This CDR3 is CATSDRDSKDIQYF. The CDR3 nucleotides are TGTGCCACCAGTGATCGGGACAGTAAGGACATTCAGTACTTC. The chain couples TRBV24-1 to TRBJ2-4, with 7 bases fitting TRBD1. The CDR3 has 14 amino acids. The J segment lost 8 bases and the V segment lost 3 bases, leaving 6 bases of the junction unmatched. The germline V gene has CDR1 KGHDR and CDR2 SFDVKD.

This clone was detected once. This sequence joins TRBV14 and TRBJ2-1, with 9 bases aligning to TRBD2. Germline loops: CDR1 SGHDN, CDR2 FVKESK. The CDR3 has 16 amino acids. Trimming removed 5 bases from V and 9 bases from J; junction bases left unmatched: 14. The CDR3 spells CASSGARRGGLGEQFF. In nucleotides, the CDR3 is TGTGCCAGCAGCGGGGCGAGGCGGGGGGGCCTGGGTGAGCAGTTCTTC.

V usage is TRBV18 and J usage is TRBJ1-2; D is unclear. Germline CDR1 KGHSH, CDR2 LQKENI. V lost 2 bases and J 7 bases, leaving 8 bases between the germline ends. The CDR3 has 12 residues. CDR3 loop: CASSPMEGGYTF. The CDR3 DNA is TGTGCCAGCTCACCAATGGAGGGTGGCTACACCTTC. Full variable domain (remainder filled in from reference TRBV18 and TRBJ1-2): NAGVMQNPRHLVRRRGQEARLRCSPMKGHSHVYWYRQLPEEGLKFMVYLQKENIIDESGMPKERFSAEFPKEGPSILRIQQVVRGDSAAYFCASSPMEGGYTFGSGTRLTVV.

This chain joins TRBV5-4 and TRBJ1-6, with unresolved D. CDR3 length equals 14 residues. Germline V gives CDR1 SGHNT, CDR2 YYREEE (reference sequence). V lost 4 bases and J lost 5, with 10 bases in between. The CDR3 spells CASSVSDNNSPLHF. The CDR3 DNA sequence: TGTGCCAGCAGCGTGTCTGACAATAATTCACCCCTCCACTTT.